What follows are 21 T cell receptor beta chains derived from one specimen sequenced in a study of pediatric ulcerative colitis. Assay used: immunoSEQ multiplex PCR; TCRdb lists only in-frame clones, some missing. The data show 60,000 to 75,000 clones, with around 80% seen just once and roughly 5.2% held by the top ten. Sequencing was performed on blood. These receptors were obtained from a boy younger than 18 with moderate ulcerative colitis.

The V and J genes are TRBV7-9 and TRBJ1-1; D might be TRBD1 (5 bases). This CDR3 contains 12 residues. Trimming cost V 1 base and J 9 bases, with 9 bases left between them. Germline V gene sequence: CDR1 SEHNR, CDR2 FQNEAQ (reference sequence). CDR3 bases: TGTGCCAGCAGCTTAGGTGGGGACCAAGCTTTCTTT. It specifies CASSLGGDQAFF.

This chain uses TRBV6-4 with TRBJ2-5; the match to TRBD1 covers 10 bases. V was clipped by 5 bases and J by 5 bases; unmatched bases: 11. The CDR3 sequence is 16 residues long. From germline, CDR1 is MRHNA and CDR2 SNTAGT. CDR3 amino acids: CASSQTGGTLGETQYF. DNA for the CDR3: TGTGCCAGCAGTCAGACAGGGGGCACCTTAGGGGAGACCCAGTACTTC.

This chain links TRBV5-1 with TRBJ2-2; unclear D gene. Germline V lookup: CDR1 SGHRS, CDR2 YFSETQ. There are 12 residues in the CDR3. Deletions cut 4 bases from V and 1 base from J, with 2 bases between. CDR3 coding DNA: TGCGCCAGCAGCGTGAACACCGGGGAGCTGTTTTTT. Translated, it gives CASSVNTGELFF.

The J gene is TRBJ2-4, the V gene TRBV28; 9 nucleotides agree with TRBD2. The germline V gene encodes CDR1 MDHEN and CDR2 SYDVKM. The CDR3 has 14 residues. Germline trimming cut 5 bases from V and 4 bases from J; bases unmatched to any gene: 3. CDR3 bases: TGTGCCAGCAGTCTTGCGGGAGGGAAAAACATTCAGTACTTC. Translated: CASSLAGGKNIQYF.

The sample holds a few counts of this clone. V usage is TRBV7-8 and J usage is TRBJ2-1; 15 bases match TRBD2. The V segment lost 5 bases and the J segment 5 bases; nucleotides outside the gene matches: 10. Germline values: CDR1 SGHVS, CDR2 FQNEAQ. The CDR3 length is 18 residues. The CDR3 spells CASSDRTSGGAINNEQFF. The CDR3 DNA is TGTGCCAGCAGCGACCGGACTAGCGGGGGGGCGATCAACAATGAGCAGTTCTTC.

V and J are TRBV7-8 and TRBJ2-1, with D possibly being TRBD2 (6 bases). This CDR3 contains 19 residues. Germline CDR1 and CDR2: SGHVS and FQNEAQ. V was trimmed by 1 base and J by 0 bases, leaving 19 bases between them. CDR3 in amino acids: CASSLVGRRDLSSYNEQFF. DNA for the CDR3: TGTGCCAGCAGCTTAGTCGGGCGGCGGGATCTTAGCTCCTACAATGAGCAGTTCTTC.

The V and J genes are TRBV19 and TRBJ2-1, with 15 bases identical to TRBD2. This CDR3 region has 16 residues. The germline V gene has CDR1 LNHDA and CDR2 SQIVND (reference sequence). V was clipped by 5 bases and J by 6 bases; unmatched bases: 5. CDR3 region: CASSPRTSGRVNEQFF. CDR3 DNA: TGTGCCAGTAGTCCGAGGACTAGCGGGAGGGTCAATGAGCAGTTCTTC. Together with reference TRBV19 and TRBJ2-1, the CDR3 gives the full variable domain: DGGITQSPKYLFRKEGQNVTLSCEQNLNHDAMYWYRQDPGQGLRLIYYSQIVNDFQKGDIAEGYSVSREKKESFPLTVTSAQKNPTAFYLCASSPRTSGRVNEQFFGPGTRLTVL.

This chain links TRBV5-6 with TRBJ1-6, with D uncertain. The CDR3 is 14 amino acids. Trimming took 4 bases from V and 3 from J, leaving 8 bases between them. Germline V gives CDR1 SGHDT, CDR2 YYEEEE. CDR3 protein: CASSLPGYNSPLHF. CDR3 in DNA: TGTGCCAGCAGCCTACCTGGCTATAATTCACCCCTCCACTTT. The variable domain in full, with the rest retrieved from reference TRBV5-6 and TRBJ1-6, is DAGVTQSPTHLIKTRGQQVTLRCSPKSGHDTVSWYQQALGQGPQFIFQYYEEEERQRGNFPDRFSGHQFPNYSSELNVNALLLGDSALYLCASSLPGYNSPLHFGNGTRLTVT.

This clone was observed a few times. The chain recombines TRBV2 with TRBJ2-2, with no clear D. This CDR3 contains 13 residues. Looked up from germline, CDR1 is SNHLY and CDR2 is FYNNEI. V lost 8 bases and J lost 2, with 9 bases in between. This CDR3 reads CASSYGNTGELFF. In DNA form, the CDR3 reads TGTGCCAGCTCTTACGGTAACACCGGGGAGCTGTTTTTT.

The rearrangement uses TRBV27 and TRBJ1-5; 9 bases agree with TRBD1. CDR1 and CDR2 from the germline V gene are MNHEY and SMNVEV (reference sequence). With 4 bases clipped from V and 4 bases from J, the junction kept 5 bases outside the gene matches. The CDR3 is made up of 15 amino acids. Here the CDR3 DNA reads TGTGCCAGCAGTTCCCTCGGGACAGGGAATCAGCCCCAGCATTTT. As protein: CASSSLGTGNQPQHF.

This sequence joins TRBV4-2 and TRBJ2-4; tentative D call: TRBD1 (6 bases). Germline V lookup: CDR1 LGHNA, CDR2 YNFKEQ. V dropped 1 base and J dropped 2 bases, with 12 bases sitting between them. This CDR3 spans 16 amino acids. The chain's CDR3 is CASSQVLGGTKNIQYF. CDR3 sequence (DNA): TGTGCCAGCAGCCAAGTCCTAGGGGGAACCAAAAACATTCAGTACTTC.

CDR3 region: CASSLGDRGYTF. CDR3 nucleotides: TGTGCCAGCAGCTTAGGGGATAGAGGCTACACCTTC. The chain joins TRBV7-9 to TRBJ1-2, with D unclear. The ends were cut back, 1 base at V and 8 bases at J, with 8 bases in the middle. Germline-derived CDR1 and CDR2 are SEHNR and FQNEAQ (reference sequence). The CDR3 length is 12 residues.

This sequence joins TRBV6-5 and TRBJ1-5; a possible D gene is TRBD1 (6 bases). V lost 2 bases, J lost 6 bases, and 11 bases lay in between. Germline V gives CDR1 MNHEY, CDR2 SVGAGI. This CDR3 contains 14 residues. The CDR3 loop reads CASSYDRTSQPQHF. Here the CDR3 DNA reads TGTGCCAGCAGTTACGACAGGACGAGTCAGCCCCAGCATTTT.

Here the CDR3 reads CASSTPGLASKETQYF. CDR3 DNA sequence: TGTGCCAGCAGCACCCCGGGACTAGCGTCGAAAGAGACCCAGTACTTC. The genes are TRBV7-9 and TRBJ2-5; 10 nucleotides line up with TRBD2. V lost 5 bases and J lost 3; bases outside the gene matches: 9. The germline V gene has CDR1 SEHNR and CDR2 FQNEAQ (reference sequence). CDR3 size: 16 residues.

The J gene is TRBJ1-1, the V gene TRBV13; D is uncertain. Germline V gene data show CDR1 as PRHDT and CDR2 as FYEKMQ (reference sequence). V lost 5 bases and J lost 3, with 7 bases in between. This CDR3 has 12 amino acids. DNA of the CDR3: TGTGCCAGCAGCCTGGGGTACACTGAAGCTTTCTTT. Amino acid sequence: CASSLGYTEAFF.

The J gene is TRBJ1-5, the V gene TRBV29-1; weak D call: TRBD1 (5 bases). Trimming shortened V by 4 bases and J by 5 bases, and 9 bases separated the two germline ends. CDR3 length: 12 amino acids. The germline gives CDR1 SQVTM, CDR2 ANQGSEA. The CDR3 coding sequence is TGCAGCGTTGTGGTGGGGGATCAGCCCCAGCATTTT. This translates into CSVVVGDQPQHF.

The chain combines TRBV27 with TRBJ2-7; TRBD1 aligns across 8 bases. The CDR3 length is 14 residues. Trimming cost V 2 bases and J 2 bases; bases outside gene matches: 2. The germline V gene encodes CDR1 MNHEY and CDR2 SMNVEV (reference sequence). The CDR3 DNA follows: TGTGCCAGCAGTTTACACAGGGGGGCCTACGAGCAGTACTTC. As protein: CASSLHRGAYEQYF.

The chain links TRBV5-4 to TRBJ2-7; D perhaps matches TRBD2 (5 bases). Trimming stripped 3 bases from V and 5 bases from J, with 12 bases between. The CDR3 totals 13 residues. Germline CDR1 and CDR2: SGHNT and YYREEE (reference sequence). This CDR3 is CASSSFMRDEQYF. The CDR3 DNA is TGTGCCAGCAGCTCGTTCATGAGGGACGAGCAGTACTTC.

The chain carries TRBV15 and TRBJ1-1; D gene ambiguous. Between the trimmed V and J ends, which lost 0 bases and 0 bases, there was a span of 17 bases. The CDR3 sequence is 18 residues long. Germline loops: CDR1 LNHNV, CDR2 YYDKDF (reference sequence). Here the CDR3 DNA reads TGTGCCACCAGCAGAGATCATAGAACAGCTTATATGAACACTGAAGCTTTCTTT. Translating it yields CATSRDHRTAYMNTEAFF.

V usage is TRBV5-4 and J usage is TRBJ2-2; 11 bases are shared with TRBD1. This CDR3 region has 16 residues. Germline-derived CDR1 and CDR2 are SGHNT and YYREEE (reference sequence). V shed 4 bases and J 7 bases; nucleotides not matched to a gene: 9. The chain's CDR3 is CASSPKDRGLNGELFF. The CDR3 DNA sequence: TGTGCCAGCAGCCCCAAGGACAGGGGGCTTAACGGGGAGCTGTTTTTT.

The chain is built from TRBV11-2 and TRBJ2-1; 11 bases fit TRBD2. With V trimmed by 3 bases and J by 7 bases, 5 bases remained unmatched. Germline values: CDR1 SGHAT, CDR2 FQNNGV. The CDR3 length is 15 residues. The CDR3: CASSFGLAGWNEQFF. Here the CDR3 DNA reads TGTGCCAGCAGCTTCGGACTAGCGGGTTGGAATGAGCAGTTCTTC.